This entry is about one T cell receptor (beta chain). These data belong to a study of cytomegalovirus exposure and HLA in healthy donors. Primers: 60 Vbeta forward and 13 Jbeta reverse. TCRdb keeps only in-frame clones here, not all; method: immunoSEQ multiplex PCR. The sample shows about 170,000 clones, 65% to 80% of them seen only once. Sequences were obtained from PBMCs. This sequence was found in a female donor in good health and CMV-seronegative.

CDR3 nucleotides: TGTGCCAGCAGCACGGCGGGGGGCGTTAGTGAGACCCAGTACTTC. This sequence encodes CASSTAGGVSETQYF. This chain links TRBV5-4 with TRBJ2-5, with 8 bases that match TRBD2. With V trimmed by 4 bases and J by 5 bases, 10 bases remained unmatched. Germline CDR1 is SGHNT and CDR2 is YYREEE (reference sequence). The CDR3 covers 15 residues.